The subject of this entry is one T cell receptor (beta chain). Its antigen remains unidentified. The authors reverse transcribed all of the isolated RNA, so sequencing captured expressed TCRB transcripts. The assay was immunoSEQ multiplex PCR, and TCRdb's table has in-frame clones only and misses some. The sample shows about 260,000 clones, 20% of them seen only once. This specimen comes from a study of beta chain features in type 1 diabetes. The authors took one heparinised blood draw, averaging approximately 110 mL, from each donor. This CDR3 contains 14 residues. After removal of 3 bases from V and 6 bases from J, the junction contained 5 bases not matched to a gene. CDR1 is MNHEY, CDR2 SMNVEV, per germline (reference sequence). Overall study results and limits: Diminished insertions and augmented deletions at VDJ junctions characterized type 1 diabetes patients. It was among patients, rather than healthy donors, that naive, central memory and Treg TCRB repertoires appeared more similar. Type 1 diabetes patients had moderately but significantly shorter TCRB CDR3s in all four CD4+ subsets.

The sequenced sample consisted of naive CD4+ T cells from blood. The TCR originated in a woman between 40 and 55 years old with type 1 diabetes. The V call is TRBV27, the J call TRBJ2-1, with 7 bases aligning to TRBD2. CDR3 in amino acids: CASSLSRLANEQFF. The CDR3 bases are TGTGCCAGCAGTTTGTCCAGACTAGCCAATGAGCAGTTCTTC.